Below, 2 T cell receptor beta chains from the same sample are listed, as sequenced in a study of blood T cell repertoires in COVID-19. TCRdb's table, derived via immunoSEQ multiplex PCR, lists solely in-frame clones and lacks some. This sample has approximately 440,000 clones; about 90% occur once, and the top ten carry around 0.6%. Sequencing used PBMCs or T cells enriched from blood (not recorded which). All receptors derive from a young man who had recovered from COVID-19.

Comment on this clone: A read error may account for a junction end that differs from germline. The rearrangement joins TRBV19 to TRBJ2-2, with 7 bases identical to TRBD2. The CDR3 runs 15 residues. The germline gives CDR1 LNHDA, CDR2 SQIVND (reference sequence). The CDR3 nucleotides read TGTTCCAGCGCTAGCGGCCAAGCGAACACCGGGGAGCTGTTTTTT. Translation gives CSSASGQANTGELFF.

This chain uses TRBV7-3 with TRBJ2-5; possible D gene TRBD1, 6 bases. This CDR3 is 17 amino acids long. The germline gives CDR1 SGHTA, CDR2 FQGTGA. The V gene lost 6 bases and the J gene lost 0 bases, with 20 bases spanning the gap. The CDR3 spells CASSPESWDNHQETQYF. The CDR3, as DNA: TGTGCCAGCAGTCCCGAGTCGTGGGACAACCACCAAGAGACCCAGTACTTC. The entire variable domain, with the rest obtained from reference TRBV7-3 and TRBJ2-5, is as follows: GAGVSQTPSNKVTEKGKYVELRCDPISGHTALYWYRQSLGQGPEFLIYFQGTGAADDSGLPNDRFFAVRPEGSVSTLKIQRTERGDSAVYLCASSPESWDNHQETQYFGPGTRLLVL.